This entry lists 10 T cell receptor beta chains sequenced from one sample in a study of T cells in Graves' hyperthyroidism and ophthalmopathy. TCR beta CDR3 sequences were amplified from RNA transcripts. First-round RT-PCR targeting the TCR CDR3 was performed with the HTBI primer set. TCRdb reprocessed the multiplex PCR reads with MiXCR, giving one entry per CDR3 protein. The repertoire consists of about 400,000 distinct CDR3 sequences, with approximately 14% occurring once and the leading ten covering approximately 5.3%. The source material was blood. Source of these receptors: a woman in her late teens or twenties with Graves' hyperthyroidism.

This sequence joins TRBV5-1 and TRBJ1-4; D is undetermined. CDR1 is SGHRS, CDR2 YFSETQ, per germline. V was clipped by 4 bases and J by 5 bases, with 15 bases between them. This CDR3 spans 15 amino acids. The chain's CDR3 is CASSLSRHGNEKLFF. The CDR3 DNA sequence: TGCGCCAGCAGCCTATCTAGACACGGAAATGAAAAACTGTTTTTT.

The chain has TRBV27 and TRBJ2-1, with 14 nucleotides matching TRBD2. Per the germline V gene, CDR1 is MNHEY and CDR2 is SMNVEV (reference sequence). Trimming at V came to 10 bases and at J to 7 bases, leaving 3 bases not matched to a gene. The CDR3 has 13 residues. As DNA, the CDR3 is TGTGCCACGGGACTAGCGGGAGCGAATGAGCAGTTCTTC. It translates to CATGLAGANEQFF.

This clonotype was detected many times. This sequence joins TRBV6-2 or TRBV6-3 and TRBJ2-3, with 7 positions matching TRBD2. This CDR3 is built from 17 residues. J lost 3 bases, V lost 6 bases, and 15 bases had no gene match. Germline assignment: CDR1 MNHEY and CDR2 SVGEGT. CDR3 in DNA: TGTGCCAGCAGCTCTCGGCGGGGGACGGTGGGTACAGATACGCAGTATTTT. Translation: CASSSRRGTVGTDTQYF.

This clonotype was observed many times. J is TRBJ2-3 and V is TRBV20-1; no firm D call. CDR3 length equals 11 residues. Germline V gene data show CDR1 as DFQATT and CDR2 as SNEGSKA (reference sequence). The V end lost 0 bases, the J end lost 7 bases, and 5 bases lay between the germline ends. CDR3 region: CSARDPYTQYF. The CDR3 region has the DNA TGCAGTGCTAGAGATCCCTATACGCAGTATTTT.

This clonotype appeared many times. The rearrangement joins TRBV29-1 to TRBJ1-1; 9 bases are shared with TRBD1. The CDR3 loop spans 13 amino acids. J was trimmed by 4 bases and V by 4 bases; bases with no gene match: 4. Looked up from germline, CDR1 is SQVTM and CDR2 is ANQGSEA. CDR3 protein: CSVAWGQGTEAFF. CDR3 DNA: TGCAGCGTTGCTTGGGGACAGGGCACTGAAGCTTTCTTT.

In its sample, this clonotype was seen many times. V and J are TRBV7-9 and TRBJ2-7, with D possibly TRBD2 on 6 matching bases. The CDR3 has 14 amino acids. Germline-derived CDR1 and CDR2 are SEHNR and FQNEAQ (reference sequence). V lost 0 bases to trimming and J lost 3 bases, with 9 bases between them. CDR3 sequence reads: CASSLAQRVYEQYF. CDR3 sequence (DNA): TGTGCCAGCAGCTTAGCCCAGCGGGTCTACGAGCAGTACTTC.

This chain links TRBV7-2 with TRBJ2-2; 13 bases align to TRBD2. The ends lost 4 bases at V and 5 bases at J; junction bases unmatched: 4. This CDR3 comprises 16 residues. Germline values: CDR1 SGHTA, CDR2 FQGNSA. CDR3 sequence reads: CASSSTSGGETGELFF. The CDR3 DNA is TGTGCCAGCAGCTCAACTAGCGGGGGGGAAACCGGGGAGCTGTTTTTT.

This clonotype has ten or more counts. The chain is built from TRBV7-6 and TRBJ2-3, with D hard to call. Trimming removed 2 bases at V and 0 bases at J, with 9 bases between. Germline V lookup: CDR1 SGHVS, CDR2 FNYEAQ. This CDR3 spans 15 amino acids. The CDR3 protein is CASSLYASSTDTQYF. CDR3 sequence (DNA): TGTGCCAGCAGCTTATACGCCAGTAGCACAGATACGCAGTATTTT. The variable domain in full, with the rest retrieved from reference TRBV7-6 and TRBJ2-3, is GAGVSQSPRYKVTKRGQDVALRCDPISGHVSLYWYRQALGQGPEFLTYFNYEAQQDKSGLPNDRFSAERPEGSISTLTIQRTEQRDSAMYRCASSLYASSTDTQYFGPGTRLTVL.

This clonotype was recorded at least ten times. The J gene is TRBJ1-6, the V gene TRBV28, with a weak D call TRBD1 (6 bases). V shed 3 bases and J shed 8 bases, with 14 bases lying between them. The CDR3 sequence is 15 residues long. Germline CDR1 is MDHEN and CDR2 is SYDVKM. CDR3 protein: CASSFVTGRYSPLHF. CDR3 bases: TGTGCCAGCAGTTTCGTCACAGGGAGATATTCACCCCTCCACTTT.

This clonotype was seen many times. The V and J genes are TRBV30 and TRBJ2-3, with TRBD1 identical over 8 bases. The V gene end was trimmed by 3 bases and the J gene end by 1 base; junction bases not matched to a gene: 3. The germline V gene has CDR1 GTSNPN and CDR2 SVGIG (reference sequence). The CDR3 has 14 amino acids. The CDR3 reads CAWRLQGGTDTQYF. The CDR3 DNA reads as TGTGCCTGGAGATTACAGGGGGGCACAGATACGCAGTATTTT. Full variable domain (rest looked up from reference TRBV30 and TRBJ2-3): SQTIHQWPATLVQPVGSPLSLECTVEGTSNPNLYWYRQAAGRGLQLLFYSVGIGQISSEVPQNLSASRPQDRQFILSSKKLLLSDSGFYLCAWRLQGGTDTQYFGPGTRLTVL.